The entry below describes one TCR beta chain. There is no known antigen for this receptor. Base qualities were left out, and no much larger clone turns up one base away. The cohort comprised fewer than 750 healthy bone marrow donors. At the time of sampling, all cohort members were nominally healthy, though unrecorded immune exposures were likely present. The donor was CMV seronegative and was included in the group of about 400 seronegative cohort members. Every donor gave a peripheral blood sample, and the peripheral blood mononuclear cells from that sample were used for TCR beta sequencing. Genomic DNA was extracted from the blood cell samples with the Qiagen DNeasy Blood Extraction Kit. The CDR3 starts with the cysteine, ends with the phenylalanine, and has 22 residues. This entry keeps only the CDR3 DNA: 66 bases, framed from base 1. V and J are trimmed by 2 bases and 4 bases, and the gene matches miss 22 bases of the junction. In the germline V gene, CDR1 corresponds to MGHRA and CDR2 to YSYEKL.

The library came from the immunoSEQ multiplex PCR assay. For the multiplex PCR, a mixture combining 60 forward primers for TCR Vbeta segments and 13 reverse primers for TCR Jbeta segments was used. A multiplex PCR assay on genomic DNA amplified the CDR3 region of rearranged TCR beta genes. Amplified TCR beta libraries were sequenced as 87-base-pair reads on the Illumina HiSeq System. The original methods were these. A later analysis tallied roughly 80 million unique TCR beta chains across the 550 to 850 repertoires, and about 10 million of those chains were shared by two or more donors. A nearest-neighbor algorithm error-corrected the raw reads and collapsed the reads into unique sequences, merging closely related sequences to remove PCR and sequencing errors. Alignment of CDR3 sequences to IMGT reference sequences was used to assign V, D and J gene segments. For a sequence to be retained, a match of at least six nucleotides to both a V gene segment and a J gene segment was required. Rearrangements were called productive when the CDR3 lacked stop codons and stayed in frame with V and J; all others were non-productive. Following IMGT convention, CDR3 was defined as the stretch from the second conserved V-encoded cysteine up to the conserved J-encoded phenylalanine. The earlier analysis of around 640 of the donors excluded sequences that lacked an unambiguous match to a single V gene segment. In an earlier analysis of 450 to 700 of the donors, V segments were called functional above 56.7% productive rearrangements and were called segregating when the between-donor standard deviation exceeded 5%. A statistical classification framework was developed to diagnose cytomegalovirus status using the catalog of TCR beta chain sequences. In a later analysis, TCR nucleotide sequences were compared against IMGT/GENE-DB human TR gene sequences so that V and J genes could be assigned. A later analysis assigned CDR3 sequences and most-parsimonious VDJ recombination scenarios with the TCRdist pipeline. In a later analysis, every TCR beta chain was defined by the combination of its CDR3 amino acid sequence and its V-gene family, and reads without a unique V-gene family were dropped. To address suspected cross-contamination and a sequencing artifact, a later analysis removed several hundred highly shared, low-generation-probability nucleotide sequences. In a later analysis, a clonal expansion index for each public chain was calculated from normalized within-repertoire ranks of inferred template counts. A later analysis computed generation probabilities with a VDJ recombination model fitted to out-of-frame rearrangements, and checked the results against IGoR. In a later analysis, TCR-TCR, TCR-HLA and TCR-CMV co-occurrence was scored with hypergeometric tests, and a repertoire-size bias correction was applied to TCR pairs. A later analysis estimated false discovery rates by permuting HLA or CMV assignments 20 times. In a later analysis, co-occurring TCRs were grouped using DBSCAN, with TCRdist sequence similarity added in when clustering inside HLA-allele-positive subsets. For co-occurrence clustering, repertoires with fewer than 30,000 or more than 120,000 public chains were excluded, along with five or six repertoires with anomalous nucleotide sharing. Imported from immuneACCESS, the table was reduced by TCRdb to in-frame sequences with V and J called. These copies leave out some clones; in studies compared against another copy, an unresolved V gene accounts for under half, and the cause of the remainder is not known. V and J calls and clone size are as listed in that table; D and trimming were resolved from the DNA. The sample profile shows under 45,000 clones; about 70% of them were found once. The ten most abundant clones make up about 6.5% of the sample.

The data originate from a study of cytomegalovirus exposure and HLA in healthy donors (TCRdb year 2017). Notes on the research overall: An earlier analysis of 587 of the donors reported about 250 Gb of sequence data and 117 million unique TCR beta sequences from about 200 million T cells. An early release covering about 600 HLA-typed donors comprised about 300 gigabases of sequencing data and approximately 80 million unique TCR sequences. Of the roughly 400 genotyped donors, roughly 80% fell in the genetic ancestry cluster associated with self-reported Caucasian donors. The study aimed to test whether signatures of past pathogen exposure could be identified by cataloging public T cell receptors. The study used immunosequencing to profile the T cell repertoires of 666 subjects and linked those repertoires to cytomegalovirus serostatus. Along with the approximately 700-subject first cohort, a separate validation cohort of approximately 110 different subjects was used. High-throughput TCR immunosequencing, statistical association of individual TCRs with disease status, and machine learning were combined to predict cytomegalovirus infection status. A later analysis re-analyzed previously published TCR beta repertoires from 666 donors and added high-resolution HLA genotyping to study TCR occurrence patterns. Rather than drawing on any new phenotypic data, the later analysis identified candidate immune exposures from TCR beta sequences and the way those sequences occurred across donors. To decide whether each TCR beta V gene segment behaved as functional or pseudogenic, an earlier analysis of some 540 of the donors relied on high-throughput TCR beta sequencing. Donor age, sex, ethnicity and CMV serostatus were compiled together with the repertoire data. A later genetic analysis took genome-wide SNP genotypes for about 60% of the roughly 670 donors and used that subset as a discovery cohort. All discovery cohort repertoires had been generated using a single sequencing platform. Both class I and class II loci were covered by HLA typing, at four-digit resolution. Typing coverage varied by locus: about 620-640 donors for A, B, C, DRB1 and DQB1; under 550 for DQA1; approximately 570 for DPA1; about 450 for DPB1. Roughly 5 DR-DQ haplotypes were treated as single units for association and clustering because of strong linkage in the cohort. Among roughly 400 genotyped donors of the cohort, an average of approximately 240,000 unique TCR beta nucleotide sequences was sequenced per donor, of which roughly 17% were non-productive. Results the study describes overall, beyond this receptor: The authors suggested that the approach could potentially be generalized to other disease states and immunological phenotypes. In vitro tests confirmed that a few of the cytomegalovirus-associated TCR beta chains recognize cytomegalovirus antigens. Roughly uniform sequencing depth across donors was assumed in presence/absence analyses, although this assumption may not hold. In an earlier analysis of more than 500 of the donors, most TCR beta V segments appeared in productive rearrangements about 87% or about 30% of the time, broadly matching IMGT annotations. When HLA alleles, especially DR and DQ, strongly co-occurred, TCR associations were difficult to assign to individual alleles. Immune exposure information for the cohort was limited to CMV serostatus. A total of fewer than 200 TCR beta chains were listed by the study as associated with cytomegalovirus. In a later analysis, TCR association rates were found to vary across HLA loci, with the most associated TCRs seen for DRB1 alleles and the fewest for HLA-C alleles. In this cohort, only TCR beta chains were sequenced, and detectable features were limited by the absence of alpha or paired-chain data. A later analysis reported that several top co-occurrence clusters appeared linked to parvovirus B19, influenza, CMV and Epstein-Barr virus. Compared with equally common non-associated chains, HLA-associated TCR beta chains in a later analysis were more clonally expanded and had lower generation probabilities. A group of highly shared sequence variants was considered likely to be a technical artifact of the sequencing pipeline. According to a later analysis, most CMV-associated TCR beta chains appeared to be HLA-restricted, and the HLA associations seemed to be driven largely by CMV exposure. Because counts were too low, seventeen rarely observed V segments, including chromosome 9 orphons, were excluded from the earlier analysis of 500 to 700 of the donors. Because some donors lacked HLA typing at each locus, the association tests relied only on the typed subset. Compared with the 666-donor mean, donors in an Asian-associated ancestry cluster had fewer N-insertions in productive TCRs, according to a later genetic analysis. Some IMGT-functional V segments, including TRBV6-2 and TRBV6-3, could not be distinguished by the 87-base-pair reads and were therefore excluded. Correlated functional status among segregating V segments might be attributable to linkage disequilibrium, but an unknown experimental factor could not be ruled out. In a later genetic analysis, a missense DCLRE1C variant was associated with V-gene and J-gene trimming of TCR beta chains, and the association was replicated in an independent cohort. The classifier was reported to diagnose cytomegalovirus status with high specificity and sensitivity in both the original cohort and the validation cohort. While some public TCRs were present in many individuals, most TCR sequences turned up only very rarely across donors. In a later analysis, around 17,000 TCR beta sequences were associated with specific HLA alleles at a false discovery rate of 0.05. A further reported finding was that TCR beta sequences accurately predicted the HLA-A and HLA-B alleles for most subjects in the first cohort.

This receptor chain uses TRBV4-1 and TRBJ2-6, and 8 bases in between align with TRBD1. The specimen sequenced was PBMCs. This clonotype originated in a man aged 30 to 39 in good health and CMV-seronegative. The DNA reads as follows: TGCGCCAGCAGCCAAAAGGGGAGAACGGGACAGGAATTTTTTTTAGGGGCCAACGTCCTGACTTTC. Protein translation: CASSQKGRTGQEFFLGANVLTF.